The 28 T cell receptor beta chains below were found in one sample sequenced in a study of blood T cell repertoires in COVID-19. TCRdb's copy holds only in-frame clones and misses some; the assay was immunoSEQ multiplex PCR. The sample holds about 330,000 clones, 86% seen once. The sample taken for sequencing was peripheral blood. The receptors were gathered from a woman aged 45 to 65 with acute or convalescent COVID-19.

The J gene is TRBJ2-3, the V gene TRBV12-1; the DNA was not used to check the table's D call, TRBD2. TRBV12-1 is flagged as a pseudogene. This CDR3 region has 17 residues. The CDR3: CASSLGLAGISTDTQYF. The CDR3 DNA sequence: TGTGCCAGCAGCTTGGGACTAGCGGGTATCAGCACAGATACGCAGTATTTT.

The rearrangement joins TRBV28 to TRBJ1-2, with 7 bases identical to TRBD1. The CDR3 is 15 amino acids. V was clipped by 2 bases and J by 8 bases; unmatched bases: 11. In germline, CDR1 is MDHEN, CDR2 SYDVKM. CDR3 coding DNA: TGTGCCAGCAGTTTAGCACGACAGGGAGTACGAGGCTACACCTTC. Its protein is CASSLARQGVRGYTF.

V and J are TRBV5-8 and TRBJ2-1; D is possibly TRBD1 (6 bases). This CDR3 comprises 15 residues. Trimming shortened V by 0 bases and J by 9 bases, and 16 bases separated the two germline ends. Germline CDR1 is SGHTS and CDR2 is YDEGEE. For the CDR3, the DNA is TGTGCCAGCAGCTTGGAGGGACATCACATCGGTGAGCAGTTCTTC. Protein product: CASSLEGHHIGEQFF.

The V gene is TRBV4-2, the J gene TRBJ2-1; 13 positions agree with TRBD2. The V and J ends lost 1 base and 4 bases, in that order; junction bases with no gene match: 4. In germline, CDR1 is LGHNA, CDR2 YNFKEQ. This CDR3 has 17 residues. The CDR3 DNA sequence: TGTGCCAGCAGCCAAGGATCGACTAGCGGGAGGTACAATGAGCAGTTCTTC. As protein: CASSQGSTSGRYNEQFF.

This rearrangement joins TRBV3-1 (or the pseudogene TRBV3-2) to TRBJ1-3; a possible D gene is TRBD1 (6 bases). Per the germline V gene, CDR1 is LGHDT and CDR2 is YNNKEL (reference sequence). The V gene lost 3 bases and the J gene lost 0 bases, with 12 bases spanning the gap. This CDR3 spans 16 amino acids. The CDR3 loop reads CASSQSQQGSGNTIYF. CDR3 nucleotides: TGTGCCAGCAGCCAGAGCCAACAGGGCTCTGGAAACACCATATATTTT.

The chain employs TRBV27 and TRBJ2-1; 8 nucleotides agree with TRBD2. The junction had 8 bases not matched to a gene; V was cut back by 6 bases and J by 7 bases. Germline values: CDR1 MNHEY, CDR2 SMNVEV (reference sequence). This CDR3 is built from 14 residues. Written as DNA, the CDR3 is TGTGCCAGCAGCCAGCACGGGGGGGGTAATGAGCAGTTCTTC. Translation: CASSQHGGGNEQFF.

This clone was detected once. The CDR3 DNA reads TGTGCCAGCAGCTTAGCCGGTCCTGGAAACACCATATATTTT. Protein product: CASSLAGPGNTIYF. The J gene is TRBJ1-3, the V gene TRBV7-9; no definite D call. This CDR3 comprises 14 residues. With 0 bases removed from V and 2 bases from J, the gap between germline ends came to 5 bases. The germline V gene has CDR1 SEHNR and CDR2 FQNEAQ (reference sequence).

The CDR3 sequence: CATSDFGTGNTGELFF. CDR3 nucleotide sequence: TGTGCCACCAGTGATTTTGGGACAGGGAACACCGGGGAGCTGTTTTTT. The chain employs TRBV24-1 and TRBJ2-2; 8 bases map to TRBD1. The length of the CDR3 is 16 residues. Trimming took 1 base from V and 1 from J; bases not matched to a gene: 1. Germline V gene lookup returns CDR1 KGHDR and CDR2 SFDVKD.

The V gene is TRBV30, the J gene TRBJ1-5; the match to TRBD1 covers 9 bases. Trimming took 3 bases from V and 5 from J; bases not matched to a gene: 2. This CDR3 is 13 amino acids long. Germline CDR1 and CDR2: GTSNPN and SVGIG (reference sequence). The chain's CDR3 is CAWRGQGDQPQHF. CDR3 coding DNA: TGTGCCTGGAGGGGACAGGGAGATCAGCCCCAGCATTTT.

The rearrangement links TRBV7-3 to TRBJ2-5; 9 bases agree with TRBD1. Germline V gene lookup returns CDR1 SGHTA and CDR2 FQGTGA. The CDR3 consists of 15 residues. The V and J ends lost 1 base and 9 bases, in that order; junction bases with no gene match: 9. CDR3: CASSLNPGQGAPQYF. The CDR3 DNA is TGTGCCAGCAGCTTAAACCCGGGACAGGGTGCGCCCCAGTACTTC.

This chain's CDR3 is CAWRRQGNQPQHF. The CDR3, as DNA: TGTGCCTGGAGGAGACAGGGCAATCAGCCCCAGCATTTT. The chain combines TRBV30 with TRBJ1-5, with a weak D call TRBD1 (6 bases). This CDR3 is built from 13 residues. V lost 3 bases and J 2 bases, leaving 8 bases between the germline ends. Germline loops: CDR1 GTSNPN, CDR2 SVGIG (reference sequence).

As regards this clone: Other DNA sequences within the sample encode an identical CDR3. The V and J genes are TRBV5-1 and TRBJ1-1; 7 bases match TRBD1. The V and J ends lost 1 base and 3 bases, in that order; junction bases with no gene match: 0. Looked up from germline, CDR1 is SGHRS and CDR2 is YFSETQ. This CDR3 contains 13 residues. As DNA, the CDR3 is TGCGCCAGCAGCTTGACAGGGGACACTGAAGCTTTCTTT. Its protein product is CASSLTGDTEAFF.

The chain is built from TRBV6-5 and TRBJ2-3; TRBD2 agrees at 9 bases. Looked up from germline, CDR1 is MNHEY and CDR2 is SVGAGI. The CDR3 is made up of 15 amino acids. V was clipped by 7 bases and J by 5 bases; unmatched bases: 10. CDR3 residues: CASMVAGASRDTQYF. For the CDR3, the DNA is TGTGCCAGCATGGTAGCGGGAGCGAGTAGAGATACGCAGTATTTT.

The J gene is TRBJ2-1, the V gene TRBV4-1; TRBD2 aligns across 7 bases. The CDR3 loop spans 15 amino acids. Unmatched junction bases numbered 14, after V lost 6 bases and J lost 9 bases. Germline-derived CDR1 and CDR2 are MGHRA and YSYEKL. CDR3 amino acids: CASSLSGDYPSEQFF. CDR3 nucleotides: TGCGCCAGCAGTCTGAGCGGGGACTACCCCTCTGAGCAGTTCTTC.

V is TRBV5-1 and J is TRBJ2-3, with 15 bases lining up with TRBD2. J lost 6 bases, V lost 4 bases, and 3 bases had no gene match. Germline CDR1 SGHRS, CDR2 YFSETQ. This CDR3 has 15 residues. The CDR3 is CASSLGTSGRDTQYF. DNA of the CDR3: TGCGCCAGCAGCCTCGGGACTAGCGGGAGGGATACGCAGTATTTT.

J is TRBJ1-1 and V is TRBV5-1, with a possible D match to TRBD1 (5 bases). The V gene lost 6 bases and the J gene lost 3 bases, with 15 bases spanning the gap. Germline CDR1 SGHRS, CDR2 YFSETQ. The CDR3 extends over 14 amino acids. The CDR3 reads CASTLGEADTEAFF. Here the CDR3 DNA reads TGCGCCAGCACCCTGGGGGAGGCCGACACTGAAGCTTTCTTT.

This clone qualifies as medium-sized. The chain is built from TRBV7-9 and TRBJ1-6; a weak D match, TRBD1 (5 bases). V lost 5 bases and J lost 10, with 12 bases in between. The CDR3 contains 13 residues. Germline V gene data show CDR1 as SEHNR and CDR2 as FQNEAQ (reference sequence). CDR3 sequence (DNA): TGTGCCAGCAGCCCGCAGGGCCCGTCACCCCTCCACTTT. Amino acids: CASSPQGPSPLHF.

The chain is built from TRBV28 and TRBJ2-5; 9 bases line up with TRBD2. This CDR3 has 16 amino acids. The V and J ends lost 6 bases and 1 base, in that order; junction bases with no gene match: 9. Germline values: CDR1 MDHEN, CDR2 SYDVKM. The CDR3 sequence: CASSLSTSGFQETQYF. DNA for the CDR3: TGTGCCAGCAGCCTTTCGACTAGCGGCTTCCAAGAGACCCAGTACTTC.

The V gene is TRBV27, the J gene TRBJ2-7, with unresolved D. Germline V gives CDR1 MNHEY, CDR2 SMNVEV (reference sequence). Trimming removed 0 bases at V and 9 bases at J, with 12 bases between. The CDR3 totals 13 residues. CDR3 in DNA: TGTGCCAGCAGTTTATCGAGAGCCCGAGGGCAGTACTTC. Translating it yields CASSLSRARGQYF.

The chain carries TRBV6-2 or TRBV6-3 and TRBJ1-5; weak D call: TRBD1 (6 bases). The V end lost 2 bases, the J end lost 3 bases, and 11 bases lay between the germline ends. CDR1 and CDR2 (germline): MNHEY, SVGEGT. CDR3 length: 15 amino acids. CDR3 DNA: TGTGCCAGCAGTTACCCTCAGGGGCACAATCAGCCCCAGCATTTT. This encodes CASSYPQGHNQPQHF.

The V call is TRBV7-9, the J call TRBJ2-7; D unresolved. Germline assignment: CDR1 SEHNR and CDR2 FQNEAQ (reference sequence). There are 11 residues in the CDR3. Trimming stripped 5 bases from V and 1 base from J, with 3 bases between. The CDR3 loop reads CASSRSYEQYF. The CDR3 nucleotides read TGTGCCAGCAGCCGGTCCTACGAGCAGTACTTC. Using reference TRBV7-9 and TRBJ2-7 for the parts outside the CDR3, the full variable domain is DTGVSQNPRHKITKRGQNVTFRCDPISEHNRLYWYRQTLGQGPEFLTYFQNEAQLEKSRLLSDRFSAERPKGSFSTLEIQRTEQGDSAMYLCASSRSYEQYFGPGTRLTVT.

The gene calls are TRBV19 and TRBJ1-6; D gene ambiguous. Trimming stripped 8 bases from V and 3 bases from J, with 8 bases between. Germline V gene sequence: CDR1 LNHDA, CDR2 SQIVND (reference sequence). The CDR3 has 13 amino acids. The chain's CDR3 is CASGTDYNSPLHF. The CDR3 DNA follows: TGTGCCAGTGGAACAGACTATAATTCACCCCTCCACTTT.

The CDR3 DNA is TGTGCCAGTAGTCTTTTTGGACTATCGAACAACTACGAGCAGTACTTC. It yields the protein CASSLFGLSNNYEQYF. The chain couples TRBV19 to TRBJ2-7; TRBD2 might be the D (6 bases). The V end lost 5 bases, the J end lost 3 bases, and 20 bases lay between the germline ends. The CDR3 covers 16 residues. CDR1 and CDR2 from the germline V gene are LNHDA and SQIVND (reference sequence). The variable domain in full, completed from reference TRBV19 and TRBJ2-7, reads DGGITQSPKYLFRKEGQNVTLSCEQNLNHDAMYWYRQDPGQGLRLIYYSQIVNDFQKGDIAEGYSVSREKKESFPLTVTSAQKNPTAFYLCASSLFGLSNNYEQYFGPGTRLTVT.

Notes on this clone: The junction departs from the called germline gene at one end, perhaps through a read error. The CDR3 loop is CSARGRDRAHF. The CDR3 nucleotides are TGCAGTGCTAGAGGGCGGGACAGGGCGCACTTC. The rearrangement uses TRBV20-1 and TRBJ2-7, with 9 nucleotides matching TRBD1. The CDR3 consists of 11 residues. Germline V gives CDR1 DFQATT, CDR2 SNEGSKA (reference sequence).

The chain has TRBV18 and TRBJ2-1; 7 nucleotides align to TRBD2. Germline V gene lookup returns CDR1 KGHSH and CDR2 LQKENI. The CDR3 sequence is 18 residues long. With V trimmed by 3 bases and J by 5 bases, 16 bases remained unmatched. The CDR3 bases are TGTGCCAGCTCACCCGGCCGCGGGGGTGCCCCCCGTAACAATGAGCAGTTCTTC. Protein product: CASSPGRGGAPRNNEQFF.

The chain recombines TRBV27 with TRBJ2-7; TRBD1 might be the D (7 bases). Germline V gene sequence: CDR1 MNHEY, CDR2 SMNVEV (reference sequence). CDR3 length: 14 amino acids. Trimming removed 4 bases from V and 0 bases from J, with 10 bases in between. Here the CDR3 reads CASSWRDSSYEQYF. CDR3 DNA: TGTGCCAGCAGTTGGCGGGACAGCTCCTACGAGCAGTACTTC.

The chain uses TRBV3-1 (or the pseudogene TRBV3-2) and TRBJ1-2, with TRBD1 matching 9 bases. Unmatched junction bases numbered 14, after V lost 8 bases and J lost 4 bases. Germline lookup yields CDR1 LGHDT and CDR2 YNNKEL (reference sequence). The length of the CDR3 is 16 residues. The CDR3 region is CASVQAGTGNVYGYTF. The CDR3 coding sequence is TGTGCCAGCGTACAAGCCGGGACAGGGAATGTCTATGGCTACACCTTC.

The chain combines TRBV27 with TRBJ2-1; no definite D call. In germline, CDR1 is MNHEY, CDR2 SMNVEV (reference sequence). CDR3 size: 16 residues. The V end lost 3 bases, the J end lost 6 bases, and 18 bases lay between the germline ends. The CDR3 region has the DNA TGTGCCAGCAGTTTCCCTGCCAGAAACATGGTCAATGAGCAGTTCTTC. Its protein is CASSFPARNMVNEQFF.